This T cell receptor (beta chain) was captured by sequencing in a study of shared clonotypes between healthy human individuals. Study-wide results and caveats: Clonotype sharing across four donors was observed for about 4.8% of naive CD4 clonotypes. Rarefaction showed that sequencing of sorted subsets was incomplete (despite large depth).

As to this clone: What it recognizes is unknown.

V lost 7 bases and J 8 bases, leaving 17 bases between the germline ends. The CDR3 totals 13 residues. Germline CDR1 reads MNHEY; CDR2 reads SMNVEV (reference sequence). Terminally differentiated effector memory CD45RA+ cells were excluded by CCR7 positive selection of CD45RO-negative cells. Every one of the donors was a Caucasian adult that lived in Nashville, Tennessee. Here immunoSEQ multiplex PCR was the method, and the copy in TCRdb shows in-frame clones only, minus some. The sample contains about 700,000 clones, 92% of which appear only once. The rearrangement links TRBV27 to TRBJ1-1; no firm D call. This TCR came from a man aged 25-45 years in good health. Sequencing was carried out using naive CD8+ T cells sorted from blood. DNA of the CDR3: TGTGCCAGCACCTCCCGGGTCCTTTCAGAAGCTTTCTTT. Its translation is CASTSRVLSEAFF.